This entry concerns a single TCR beta chain. Only in-frame clones appear in the TCRdb table, and some are missing; sequencing was by immunoSEQ multiplex PCR. The data contain about 35,000 clones, approximately 89% of them singletons. Trimming took off 0 bases at V and 5 bases at J, with 7 bases between the two ends. This CDR3 contains 13 residues. Germline V gene data show CDR1 as SGHDT and CDR2 as YYEEEE. The source of the sample is a study of radiotherapy plus CTLA-4 blockade in lung cancer. Material: peripheral blood, obtained from a patient treated with radiotherapy plus ipilimumab. The receptor was isolated from a human donor with non-small cell lung cancer who had stable disease on radiotherapy plus ipilimumab. This chain uses TRBV5-6 with TRBJ2-3; D is uncertain. CDR3: CASSLGPGDTQYF. The CDR3 DNA is TGTGCCAGCAGCTTGGGACCGGGAGATACGCAGTATTTT.